A single sample gave rise to the 10 T cell receptor beta chains below, sequenced in a study of T cell responses to AZD1222 COVID-19 vaccine. This table comes from immunoSEQ multiplex PCR, and its TCRdb copy is limited to in-frame clones, with some not included. Here the sample spans about 160,000 clones, around 90% being singletons. Sample: peripheral blood, taken on day 0 of MenACWY control vaccination. All receptors derive from an adult in good health.

The genes are TRBV19 and TRBJ1-6, with D hard to call. This CDR3 spans 14 amino acids. The ends were cut back, 6 bases at V and 11 bases at J, with 17 bases in the middle. Germline assignment: CDR1 LNHDA and CDR2 SQIVND (reference sequence). In DNA, the CDR3 is TGTGCCAGTAGCCCCTACGGGAGAGTCACACCCCTCCACTTT. It codes for CASSPYGRVTPLHF.

The chain employs TRBV5-1 and TRBJ2-7; TRBD2 matches 7 bases. CDR3 size: 14 residues. J was trimmed by 4 bases and V by 5 bases; bases with no gene match: 9. CDR1 and CDR2 (germline): SGHRS, YFSETQ. CDR3 sequence (DNA): TGCGCCAGCAGGAGGGAGGGTATAATATACGAGCAGTACTTC. This translates into CASRREGIIYEQYF.

The chain uses TRBV19 and TRBJ1-1; D gene unclear. Germline lookup yields CDR1 LNHDA and CDR2 SQIVND (reference sequence). The CDR3 runs to 13 residues. V was trimmed by 0 bases and J by 7 bases, leaving 9 bases between them. The CDR3 here is CASSIEERGEAFF. For the CDR3, the DNA is TGTGCCAGTAGTATAGAGGAACGGGGTGAAGCTTTCTTT.

The rearrangement uses TRBV19 and TRBJ2-1; D unresolved. Trimming left V 4 bases short and J 0 bases short, with 13 bases between. CDR1 and CDR2 from the germline V gene are LNHDA and SQIVND (reference sequence). The CDR3 loop spans 16 amino acids. The CDR3 sequence: CASSNRGGSSYNEQFF. The CDR3 coding sequence is TGTGCCAGTAGTAACCGTGGCGGCAGCTCCTACAATGAGCAGTTCTTC.

J is TRBJ1-1 and V is TRBV5-1; D gene uncertain. The CDR3 runs to 14 residues. The germline V and J ends were trimmed by 4 bases and 0 bases, with 10 bases remaining between them. Germline V CDR1 and CDR2: SGHRS, YFSETQ. In DNA, the CDR3 is TGCGCCAGCAGCCAGCCCCTCATGAACACTGAAGCTTTCTTT. It encodes CASSQPLMNTEAFF.

This clone has more than one count but fewer than ten. J is TRBJ1-2 and V is TRBV6-2 or TRBV6-3; tentatively, D is TRBD1 (5 bases). Trimming stripped 2 bases from V and 3 bases from J, with 10 bases between. The germline V gene encodes CDR1 MNHEY and CDR2 SVGEGT. CDR3 size: 14 residues. For the CDR3, the DNA is TGTGCCAGCAGTTACGGGGGGTACTACTATGGCTACACCTTC. It specifies CASSYGGYYYGYTF.

This clone appeared a single time. The V call is TRBV25-1, the J call TRBJ2-1, with a weak D call TRBD2 (6 bases). V lost 5 bases and J lost 8, with 10 bases in between. The germline CDR1 and CDR2 sequences are MGHDK and SYGVNS. The CDR3 is made up of 12 amino acids. CDR3 region: CASSRDLDEQFF. CDR3 nucleotide sequence: TGTGCCAGCAGTCGGGACTTGGATGAGCAGTTCTTC.

V usage is TRBV19 and J usage is TRBJ1-1; 7 positions agree with TRBD1. Germline V CDR1 and CDR2: LNHDA, SQIVND (reference sequence). The CDR3 length is 15 residues. With V trimmed by 7 bases and J by 3 bases, 11 bases remained unmatched. CDR3: CASTPGAGGDTEAFF. As DNA, the CDR3 is TGTGCCAGTACCCCGGGGGCAGGGGGGGACACTGAAGCTTTCTTT.

CDR3 nucleotides: TGTGCCACCAGTGATTCGGGGGTTCGGACAGATACGCAGTATTTT. Its protein product is CATSDSGVRTDTQYF. This chain links TRBV24-1 with TRBJ2-3; D might be TRBD2 (6 bases). Germline lookup yields CDR1 KGHDR and CDR2 SFDVKD. This CDR3 region has 15 residues. The V and J ends lost 2 bases and 3 bases respectively, with 11 bases between them.

The table lists this clone with a count of one. Here the CDR3 reads CATSRDLGWTEAFF. CDR3 nucleotide sequence: TGTGCCACCAGCAGAGATCTAGGGTGGACTGAAGCTTTCTTT. The genes are TRBV15 and TRBJ1-1; D remains unclear. Trimming pared 0 bases from V and 5 bases from J, leaving 10 bases between. The CDR3 runs to 14 residues. The germline CDR1 and CDR2 sequences are LNHNV and YYDKDF (reference sequence).